This T cell receptor beta chain was sequenced in a study of Graves' ophthalmopathy and Graves' hyperthyroidism. CDR3 size: 13 residues. V trimming: 6 bases; J trimming: 6 bases; junction bases outside the gene matches: 6. Per the germline V gene, CDR1 is SEHNR and CDR2 is FQNEAQ (reference sequence). This clonotype was seen once. Pregnancy or lactation, uncontrolled infections and other autoimmune diseases were grounds for excluding patients. Amplification of TCR beta CDR3 regions used RNA transcripts. HTBI-primed RT-PCR formed the first round, and a multiplex PCR formed the second. One entry per CDR3 protein results from TCRdb running MiXCR on the multiplex PCR reads. The table shows over 650,000 distinct CDR3 sequences, with roughly two fifths occurring only once.

The chain joins TRBV7-9 to TRBJ2-5; 8 bases line up with TRBD1. The sequence came from an adult man with Graves' ophthalmopathy. Sequencing used peripheral blood. CDR3 DNA: TGTGCCAGCAGTTGGACAGGGCTAAAGACCCAGTACTTC. Amino acids: CASSWTGLKTQYF.